This is a list of T cell receptor beta chains from one sample in a study of shared clonotypes between healthy human individuals. The method was immunoSEQ multiplex PCR; TCRdb's version includes in-frame clones alone and lacks a portion of them. Altogether 400,000 or so clones are present, roughly 96% being singletons, with the ten largest covering less than 0.35%. The sequenced material came from memory CD8+ T cells sorted from blood. The receptor source for this set is a man aged 30 to 45 in good health. Each CDR3 is given with its conserved first and last residue. The D gene is left open where the match is weak. A row's size may be missing; if present it is once, few, many or a size class.

clone size,D gene,V gene,J gene,CDR3 protein,CDR3 DNA
NA,NA,TRBV28,TRBJ2-7,CASSFSFRSIYEQYF,TGTGCCAGCAGTTTTAGTTTTAGGTCGATCTACGAGCAGTACTTC
once,NA,TRBV20-1,TRBJ2-3,CSGENADTQYF,TGCAGTGGGGAGAACGCAGATACGCAGTATTTT
once,NA,TRBV10-3,TRBJ1-1,CAIHGANTEAFF,TGTGCCATCCACGGAGCGAACACTGAAGCTTTCTTT
once,NA,TRBV18,TRBJ1-1,CASSPRTDHTEAFF,TGTGCCAGCTCACCCCGGACTGACCACACTGAAGCTTTCTTT
NA,TRBD2,TRBV5-6,TRBJ2-5,CASSRRLAGSVTQYF,TGTGCCAGCAGCAGAAGACTAGCGGGAAGCGTGACCCAGTACTTC
NA,NA,TRBV6-6,TRBJ2-7,CASRGSDYEQYF,TGTGCCAGCAGGGGGTCCGACTACGAGCAGTACTTC
NA,NA,TRBV28,TRBJ1-1,CASSLFRGEAFF,TGTGCCAGCAGTTTATTCCGGGGTGAAGCTTTCTTT
NA,NA,TRBV5-1,TRBJ2-5,CASSPQAGPGTQYF,TGCGCCAGCAGCCCCCAGGCAGGACCCGGGACCCAGTACTTC
once,NA,TRBV29-1,TRBJ1-1,CSANKRGKAFF,TGCAGCGCCAATAAGAGGGGGAAAGCTTTCTTT
NA,NA,TRBV7-8,TRBJ2-5,CASSPPGAETQYF,TGTGCCAGCAGCCCCCCTGGCGCAGAGACCCAGTACTTC
once,NA,TRBV4-2,TRBJ2-2,CASSHVGQNTGELFF,TGTGCCAGCAGCCACGTCGGACAGAACACCGGGGAGCTGTTTTTT
NA,NA,TRBV27,TRBJ1-2,CASSLSAQSYGYTF,TGTGCCAGCAGTTTATCGGCACAGAGCTATGGCTACACCTTC
once,TRBD2,TRBV9,TRBJ2-1,CASSGNQRGSGKTLDEQFF,TGTGCCAGCAGCGGAAATCAGAGGGGTAGCGGGAAAACGTTGGATGAGCAGTTCTTC
NA,NA,TRBV5-4,TRBJ2-7,CASSLWDRLPLEQYF,TGTGCCAGCAGCTTGTGGGACCGACTCCCCCTCGAGCAGTACTTC
once,NA,TRBV10-2,TRBJ2-1,CASSGFYLPNEQFF,TGCGCCAGCTCAGGTTTCTATCTCCCTAATGAGCAGTTCTTC
NA,NA,TRBV5-6,TRBJ2-7,CASSGSTYEQYF,TGTGCCAGCAGCGGGTCAACCTACGAGCAGTACTTC
once,NA,TRBV7-9,TRBJ2-4,CASSLAQGAKNIQYF,TGTGCCAGCAGCTTAGCGCAGGGGGCCAAAAACATTCAGTACTTC
NA,TRBD2,TRBV29-1,TRBJ2-5,CSLTSGSETQYF,TGCAGCCTAACTAGCGGGTCAGAGACCCAGTACTTC
NA,NA,TRBV9,TRBJ2-7,CASSGGTREQYF,TGTGCCAGCAGCGGGGGAACTCGCGAGCAGTACTTC
NA,NA,TRBV6-5,TRBJ2-3,CASSYGTQPSTDTQYF,TGTGCCAGCAGTTACGGTACCCAGCCTAGCACAGATACGCAGTATTTT
NA,NA,TRBV28,TRBJ2-3,CASRDSAVSQYF,TGTGCCAGCAGGGATTCAGCCGTTTCGCAGTATTTT
NA,NA,TRBV25-1,TRBJ1-6,CASSESGYNSPLHF,TGTGCCAGCAGTGAATCAGGCTATAATTCACCCCTCCACTTT
NA,TRBD1,TRBV27,TRBJ1-5,CASSHRTGGVDQPQHF,TGTGCCAGCAGTCATCGGACAGGGGGCGTGGATCAGCCCCAGCATTTT
NA,TRBD2,TRBV19,TRBJ2-1,CASSIRTSGSSYNEQFF,TGTGCCAGTAGTATCCGGACTAGCGGGAGTTCTTACAATGAGCAGTTCTTC
NA,NA,TRBV7-7,TRBJ1-4,CASSFSTGGKLFF,TGTGCTAGCAGCTTTTCGACCGGGGGGAAACTGTTTTTT
NA,TRBD2,TRBV2,TRBJ2-3,CASIRLAGGIDTQYF,TGTGCCAGCATCCGACTAGCGGGAGGGATAGATACGCAGTATTTT
NA,NA,TRBV27,TRBJ2-5,CASSRTTGEETQYF,TGTGCCAGCAGCCGGACGACGGGAGAAGAGACCCAGTACTTC
NA,TRBD1,TRBV19,TRBJ1-1,CASSRTGNTEAFF,TGTGCCAGTAGCCGGACAGGGAACACTGAAGCTTTCTTT
NA,TRBD1,TRBV27,TRBJ2-7,CASSPGTGGIYEQYF,TGTGCCAGCAGTCCTGGGACAGGGGGGATCTACGAGCAGTACTTC
NA,NA,TRBV7-6,TRBJ2-1,CASSQSAGLRQFF,TGTGCCAGCAGCCAGTCAGCTGGTTTAAGGCAGTTCTTC
NA,NA,TRBV7-8,TRBJ1-3,CASSLAYSSGNTIYF,TGTGCCAGCAGCTTAGCATACAGCTCTGGAAACACCATATATTTT
NA,NA,TRBV4-2,TRBJ2-1,CASSQELAVYNEQFF,TGTGCCAGCAGCCAAGAATTAGCTGTATACAATGAGCAGTTCTTC
NA,NA,TRBV6-5,TRBJ2-1,CASSYNGGSYNEQFF,TGTGCCAGCAGTTACAACGGCGGATCCTACAATGAGCAGTTCTTC
NA,NA,TRBV19,TRBJ2-1,CASSLGGLSYNEQFF,TGTGCCAGTAGTCTTGGTGGCCTCTCCTACAATGAGCAGTTCTTC
NA,TRBD2,TRBV11-2,TRBJ2-1,CASSLASGSLSEQFF,TGTGCCAGCAGCTTAGCGAGCGGGAGCTTGAGTGAGCAGTTCTTC
NA,NA,TRBV19,TRBJ1-5,CASRRQGNQPQHF,TGTGCCAGTAGGCGACAGGGCAATCAGCCCCAGCATTTT
NA,NA,TRBV7-2,TRBJ2-5,CASSPNGAQETQYF,TGTGCCAGCAGCCCAAATGGGGCCCAAGAGACCCAGTACTTC
once,TRBD2,TRBV28,TRBJ2-1,CASGGLAVSWAYNEQFF,TGTGCCAGCGGGGGACTAGCGGTCTCTTGGGCCTACAATGAGCAGTTCTTC
NA,NA,TRBV6-5,TRBJ2-7,CASTLGDNYEQYF,TGTGCCAGCACTTTAGGGGACAACTACGAGCAGTACTTC
NA,NA,TRBV6-1,TRBJ2-7,CASSELLVGRSVYEQYF,TGTGCCAGCAGTGAACTCTTAGTAGGAAGGTCTGTCTACGAGCAGTACTTC
few,NA,TRBV5-1,TRBJ2-6,CASSQIAKPGANVLTF,TGCGCCAGCAGCCAAATCGCAAAACCTGGGGCCAACGTCCTGACTTTC